A selection of T cell receptor beta chains follows, all from one sample in a study of cytomegalovirus exposure and HLA in healthy donors. Assay: immunoSEQ multiplex PCR; the TCRdb copy retains only in-frame clones and omits some. The sample lists approximately 180,000 clones; approximately 12% were seen once. The sequenced material came from PBMCs. These receptors all come from a man between 50 and 59 years old in good health and CMV-seropositive. Each CDR3 is given with its conserved first and last residue. D genes are given only for firm matches. Clone sizes are given selectively: once, few, many, or a class where the clone is expanded.

few	NA	TRBV19	TRBJ2-7	CASSPLGTISYEQYF	TGTGCCAGTAGTCCCTTAGGAACTATTTCTTACGAGCAGTACTTC
few	NA	TRBV28	TRBJ1-4	CASSFVQAQSEKLFF	TGTGCCAGCAGTTTCGTCCAGGCCCAGTCCGAAAAACTGTTTTTT
NA	TRBD2	TRBV6-5	TRBJ2-1	CASSPGLAGAQQFF	TGTGCCAGCAGTCCCGGACTAGCGGGGGCCCAGCAGTTCTTC
few	NA	TRBV7-2	TRBJ1-1	CASSFSSGGSPTAFF	TGTGCCAGCAGCTTCAGTTCGGGAGGGTCCCCAACGGCTTTCTTT
NA	NA	TRBV25-1	TRBJ2-6	CASSESGGFGANVLTF	TGTGCCAGCAGTGAATCTGGAGGGTTTGGGGCCAACGTCCTGACTTTC
few	NA	TRBV21-1	TRBJ1-1	CASSKDITGGAWTEAFF	TGTGCCAGCAGCAAAGATATTACAGGGGGCGCGTGGACTGAAGCTTTCTTT
NA	TRBD1	TRBV4-1	TRBJ2-1	CASSLTDRGGEQFF	TGCGCCAGCAGTCTTACCGACAGGGGGGGTGAGCAGTTCTTC
few	TRBD2	TRBV18	TRBJ2-3	CASSPRFNGGGADTQYF	TGTGCCAGCTCACCAAGATTCAACGGGGGAGGGGCAGATACGCAGTATTTT
NA	NA	TRBV6-1	TRBJ1-2	CASSVGLGYGYTF	TGTGCCAGCAGTGTGGGACTTGGCTATGGCTACACCTTC
few	TRBD1	TRBV5-1	TRBJ1-2	CASSFKTTGTGNNYGYTF	TGCGCCAGCAGCTTTAAAACCACCGGGACAGGGAATAACTATGGCTACACCTTC
NA	TRBD1	TRBV7-9	TRBJ1-2	CASSLPLTGTAMSVGYTF	TGTGCCAGCAGCTTGCCCCTTACCGGGACAGCAATGAGTGTTGGCTACACCTTC
NA	TRBD2	TRBV29-1	TRBJ2-1	CSHRGGHPSFNEQFF	TGCAGCCATCGGGGGGGACACCCTTCTTTCAATGAGCAGTTCTTC
few	NA	TRBV28	TRBJ1-5	CASHYTQGGDQPQHF	TGTGCCAGCCACTATACTCAGGGTGGGGATCAGCCCCAGCATTTT
NA	TRBD2	TRBV2	TRBJ2-2	CASAGTSGGTGELFF	TGTGCCAGCGCAGGGACTAGCGGGGGGACCGGGGAGCTGTTTTTT
few	NA	TRBV15	TRBJ2-3	CATSRSSRGPSTDTQYF	TGTGCCACCAGCAGATCCTCGCGGGGTCCTAGCACAGATACGCAGTATTTT
few	NA	TRBV29-1	TRBJ2-5	CSVSSGLQETQYF	TGCAGCGTGAGTAGCGGACTACAAGAGACCCAGTACTTC
few	NA	TRBV11-1	TRBJ1-1	CASSSLTGYTEAFF	TGTGCCAGCAGCTCACTAACAGGGTACACTGAAGCTTTCTTT
NA	NA	TRBV7-9	TRBJ1-2	CASSSSSADYGYTF	TGTGCCAGCAGCTCTAGTAGCGCAGACTATGGCTACACCTTC
NA	NA	TRBV6-5	TRBJ1-1	CASSYRPRGTEAFF	TGTGCCAGCAGTTACCGTCCCAGGGGCACTGAAGCTTTCTTT
many	NA	TRBV7-8	TRBJ1-5	CASSSTGSNQPQHF	TGTGCCAGCAGCTCGACAGGTAGCAATCAGCCCCAGCATTTT
NA	NA	TRBV28	TRBJ2-2	CASSLGQPSNTGELFF	TGTGCCAGCAGTTTAGGACAGCCTTCGAACACCGGGGAGCTGTTTTTT
NA	NA	TRBV2	TRBJ2-5	CASSPQGAAQETQYF	TGTGCCAGCAGTCCCCAAGGGGCAGCCCAAGAGACCCAGTACTTC
once	NA	TRBV14	TRBJ2-5	CASSHFLDYEETQYF	TGTGCCAGCAGCCACTTTCTCGACTATGAAGAGACCCAGTACTTC
few	NA	TRBV5-4	TRBJ2-5	CASSLGRGMGGTQYF	TGTGCCAGCAGCTTGGGACGGGGGATGGGCGGGACCCAGTACTTC
NA	NA	TRBV19	TRBJ1-4	CASSIDRSNEKLFF	TGTGCCAGTAGTATTGACAGATCAAATGAAAAACTGTTTTTT
NA	NA	TRBV15	TRBJ1-5	CATSTSRQGNQPQHF	TGTGCCACCAGCACCTCCCGACAGGGCAATCAGCCCCAGCATTTT
few	TRBD1	TRBV6-5	TRBJ1-2	CASSYRVRGHYGYTF	TGTGCCAGCAGTTACAGAGTAAGGGGGCACTATGGCTACACCTTC
few	NA	TRBV25-1	TRBJ1-2	CASSGSPRRGYTF	TGTGCCAGCAGTGGTTCCCCTAGACGAGGCTACACCTTC
few	NA	TRBV18	TRBJ1-4	CASSPPGKGNEKLFF	TGTGCCAGCTCACCTCCCGGGAAGGGTAATGAAAAACTGTTTTTT
NA	TRBD1	TRBV6-5	TRBJ1-2	CASRAGTGLGYTF	TGTGCCAGTCGAGCCGGGACAGGGCTAGGCTACACCTTC